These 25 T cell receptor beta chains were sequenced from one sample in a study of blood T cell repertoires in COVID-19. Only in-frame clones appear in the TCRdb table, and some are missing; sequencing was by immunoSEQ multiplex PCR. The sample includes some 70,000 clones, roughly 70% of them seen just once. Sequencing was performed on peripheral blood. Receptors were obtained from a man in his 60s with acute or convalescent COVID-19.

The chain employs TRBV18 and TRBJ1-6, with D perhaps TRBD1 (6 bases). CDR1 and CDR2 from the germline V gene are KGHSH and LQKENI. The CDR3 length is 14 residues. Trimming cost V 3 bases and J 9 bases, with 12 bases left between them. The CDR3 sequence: CASSPPGTPSPLHF. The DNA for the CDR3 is TGTGCCAGCTCACCTCCCGGGACACCTTCACCCCTCCACTTT.

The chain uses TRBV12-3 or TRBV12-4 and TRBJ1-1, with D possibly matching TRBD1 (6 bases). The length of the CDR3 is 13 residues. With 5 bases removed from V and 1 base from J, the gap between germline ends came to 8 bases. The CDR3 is CASSTTGNTEAFF. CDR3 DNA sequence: TGTGCCAGCAGTACGACAGGGAACACTGAAGCTTTCTTT.

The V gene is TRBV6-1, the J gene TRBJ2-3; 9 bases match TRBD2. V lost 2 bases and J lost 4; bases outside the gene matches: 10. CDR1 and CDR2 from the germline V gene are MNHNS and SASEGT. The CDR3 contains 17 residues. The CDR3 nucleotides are TGTGCCAGCAGTGAACATTCGGGCGGGGGGGCGGCAGATACGCAGTATTTT. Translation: CASSEHSGGGAADTQYF.

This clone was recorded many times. This chain's CDR3 is CASSISGGSYNEQFF. In nucleotides, the CDR3 is TGTGCCAGTAGTATATCGGGGGGGTCCTACAATGAGCAGTTCTTC. The chain recombines TRBV19 with TRBJ2-1; 8 nucleotides match TRBD2. The CDR3 consists of 15 residues. From germline, CDR1 is LNHDA and CDR2 SQIVND (reference sequence). J lost 1 base, V lost 2 bases, and 1 base had no gene match.

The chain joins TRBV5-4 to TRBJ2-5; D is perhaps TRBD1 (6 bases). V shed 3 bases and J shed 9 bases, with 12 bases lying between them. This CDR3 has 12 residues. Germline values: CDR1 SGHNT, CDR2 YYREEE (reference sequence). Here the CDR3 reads CASSSETGSQYF. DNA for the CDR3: TGTGCCAGCAGCTCGGAAACAGGGTCCCAGTACTTC. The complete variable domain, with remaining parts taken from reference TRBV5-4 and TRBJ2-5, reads ETGVTQSPTHLIKTRGQQVTLRCSSQSGHNTVSWYQQALGQGPQFIFQYYREEENGRGNFPPRFSGLQFPNYSSELNVNALELDDSALYLCASSSETGSQYFGPGTRLLVL.

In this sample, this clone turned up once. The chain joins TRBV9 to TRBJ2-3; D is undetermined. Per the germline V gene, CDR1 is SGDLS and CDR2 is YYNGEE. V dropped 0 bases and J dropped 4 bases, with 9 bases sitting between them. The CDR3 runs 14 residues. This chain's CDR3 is CASSVGSIADTQYF. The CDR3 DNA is TGTGCCAGCAGCGTAGGTAGCATCGCAGATACGCAGTATTTT.

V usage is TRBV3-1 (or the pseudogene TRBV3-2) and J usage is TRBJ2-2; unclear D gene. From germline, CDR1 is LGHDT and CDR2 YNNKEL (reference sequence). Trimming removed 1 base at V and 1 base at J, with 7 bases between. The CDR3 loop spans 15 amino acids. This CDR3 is CASSQGGVNTGELFF. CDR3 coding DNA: TGTGCCAGCAGCCAAGGTGGAGTGAACACCGGGGAGCTGTTTTTT.

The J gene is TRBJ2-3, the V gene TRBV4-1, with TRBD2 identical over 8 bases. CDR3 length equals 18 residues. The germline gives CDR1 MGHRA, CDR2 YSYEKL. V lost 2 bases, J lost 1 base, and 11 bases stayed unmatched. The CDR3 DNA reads TGCGCCAGCAGCCAATCCGGACTAGCCGGGGCCCGCACAGATACGCAGTATTTT. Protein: CASSQSGLAGARTDTQYF.

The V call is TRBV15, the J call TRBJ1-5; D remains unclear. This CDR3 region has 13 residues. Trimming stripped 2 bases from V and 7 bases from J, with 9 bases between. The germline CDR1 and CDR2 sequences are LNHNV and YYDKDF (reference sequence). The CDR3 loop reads CATSRQRRQPQHF. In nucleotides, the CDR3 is TGTGCCACCAGCAGACAGAGGCGCCAGCCCCAGCATTTT.

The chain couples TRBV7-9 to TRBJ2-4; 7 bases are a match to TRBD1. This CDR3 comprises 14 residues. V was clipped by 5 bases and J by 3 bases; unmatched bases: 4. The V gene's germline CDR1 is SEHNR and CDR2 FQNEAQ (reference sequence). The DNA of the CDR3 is TGTGCCAGCAGCGGCTGGGACAGCAAAAACATTCAGTACTTC. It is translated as CASSGWDSKNIQYF. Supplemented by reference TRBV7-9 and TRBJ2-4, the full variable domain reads DTGVSQNPRHKITKRGQNVTFRCDPISEHNRLYWYRQTLGQGPEFLTYFQNEAQLEKSRLLSDRFSAERPKGSFSTLEIQRTEQGDSAMYLCASSGWDSKNIQYFGAGTRLSVL.

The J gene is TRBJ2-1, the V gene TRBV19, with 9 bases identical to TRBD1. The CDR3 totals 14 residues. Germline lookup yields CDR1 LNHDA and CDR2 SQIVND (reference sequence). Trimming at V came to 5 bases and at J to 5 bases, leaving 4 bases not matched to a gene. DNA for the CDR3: TGTGCCAGTAGTTTTCGGGACAGGGACAATGAGCAGTTCTTC. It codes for CASSFRDRDNEQFF.

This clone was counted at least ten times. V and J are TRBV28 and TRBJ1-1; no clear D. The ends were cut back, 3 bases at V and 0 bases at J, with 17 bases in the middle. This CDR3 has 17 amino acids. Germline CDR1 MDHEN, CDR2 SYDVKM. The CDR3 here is CASSLMAIGRLNTEAFF. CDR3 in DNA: TGTGCCAGCAGTTTGATGGCCATTGGGAGACTGAACACTGAAGCTTTCTTT. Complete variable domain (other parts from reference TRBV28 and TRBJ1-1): DVKVTQSSRYLVKRTGEKVFLECVQDMDHENMFWYRQDPGLGLRLIYFSYDVKMKEKGDIPEGYSVSREKKERFSLILESASTNQTSMYLCASSLMAIGRLNTEAFFGQGTRLTVV.

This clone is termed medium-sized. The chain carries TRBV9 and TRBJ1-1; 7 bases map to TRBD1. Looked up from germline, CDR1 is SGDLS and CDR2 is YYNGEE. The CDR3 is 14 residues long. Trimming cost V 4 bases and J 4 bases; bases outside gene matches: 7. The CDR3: CASSSQGGGTEAFF. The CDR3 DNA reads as TGTGCCAGCAGCTCCCAGGGGGGAGGCACTGAAGCTTTCTTT.

The CDR3 coding sequence is TGTGCCAGCAGCTTAGTTGCTAGCGGAATAGATACGCAGTATTTT. Translated, it gives CASSLVASGIDTQYF. V usage is TRBV7-9 and J usage is TRBJ2-3, with TRBD2 identical over 7 bases. J lost 5 bases, V lost 1 base, and 6 bases had no gene match. This CDR3 has 15 residues. Germline V gives CDR1 SEHNR, CDR2 FQNEAQ (reference sequence).

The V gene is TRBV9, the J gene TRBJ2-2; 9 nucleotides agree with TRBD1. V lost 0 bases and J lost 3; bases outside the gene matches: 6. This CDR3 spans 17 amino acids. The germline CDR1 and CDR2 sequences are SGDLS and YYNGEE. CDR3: CASSVAQNRGHTGELFF. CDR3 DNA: TGTGCCAGCAGCGTAGCCCAAAACAGGGGGCACACCGGGGAGCTGTTTTTT.

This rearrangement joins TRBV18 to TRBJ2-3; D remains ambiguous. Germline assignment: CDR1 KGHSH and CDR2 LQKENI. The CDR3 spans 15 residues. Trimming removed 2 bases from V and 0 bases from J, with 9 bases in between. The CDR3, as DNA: TGTGCCAGCTCACCAACGGTTACTAGCACAGATACGCAGTATTTT. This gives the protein CASSPTVTSTDTQYF.

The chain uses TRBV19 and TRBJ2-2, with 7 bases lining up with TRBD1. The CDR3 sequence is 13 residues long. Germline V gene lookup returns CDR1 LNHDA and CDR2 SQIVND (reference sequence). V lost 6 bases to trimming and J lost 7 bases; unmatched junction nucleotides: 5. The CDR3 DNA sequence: TGTGCCAGTAGGCCGACAGGGTTCGGGGAGCTGTTTTTT. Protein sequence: CASRPTGFGELFF.

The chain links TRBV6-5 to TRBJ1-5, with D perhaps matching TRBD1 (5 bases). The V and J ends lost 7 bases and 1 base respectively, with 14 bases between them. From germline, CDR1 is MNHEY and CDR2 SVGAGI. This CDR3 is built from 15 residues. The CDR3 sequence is CASTFRGGSNQPQHF. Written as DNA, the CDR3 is TGTGCCAGCACCTTTCGGGGGGGGAGCAATCAGCCCCAGCATTTT.

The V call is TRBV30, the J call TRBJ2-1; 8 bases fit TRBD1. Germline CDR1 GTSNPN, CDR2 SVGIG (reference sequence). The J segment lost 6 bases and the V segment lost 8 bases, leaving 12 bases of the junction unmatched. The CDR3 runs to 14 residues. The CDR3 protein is CAGTGGGLSNEQFF. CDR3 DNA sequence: TGTGCCGGTACAGGGGGTGGACTCAGCAATGAGCAGTTCTTC.

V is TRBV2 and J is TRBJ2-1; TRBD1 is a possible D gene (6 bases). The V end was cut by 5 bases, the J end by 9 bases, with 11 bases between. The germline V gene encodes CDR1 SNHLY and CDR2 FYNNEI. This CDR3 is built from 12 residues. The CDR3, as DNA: TGTGCCAGCAGTACAGGGTCCGGTGAGCAGTTCTTC. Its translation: CASSTGSGEQFF.

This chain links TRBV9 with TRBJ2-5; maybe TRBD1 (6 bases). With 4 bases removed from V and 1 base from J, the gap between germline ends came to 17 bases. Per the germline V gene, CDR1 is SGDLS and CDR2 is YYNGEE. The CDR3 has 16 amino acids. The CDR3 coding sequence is TGTGCCAGCAGCCCCCCCGGTGGCAGGGGCCAAGAGACCCAGTACTTC. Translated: CASSPPGGRGQETQYF.

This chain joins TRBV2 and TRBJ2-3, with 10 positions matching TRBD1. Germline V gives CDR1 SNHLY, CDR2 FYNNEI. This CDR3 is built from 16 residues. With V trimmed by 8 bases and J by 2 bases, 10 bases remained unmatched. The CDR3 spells CASGPPGQGYTDTQYF. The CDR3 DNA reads TGTGCCAGCGGACCCCCGGGACAGGGGTACACAGATACGCAGTATTTT.

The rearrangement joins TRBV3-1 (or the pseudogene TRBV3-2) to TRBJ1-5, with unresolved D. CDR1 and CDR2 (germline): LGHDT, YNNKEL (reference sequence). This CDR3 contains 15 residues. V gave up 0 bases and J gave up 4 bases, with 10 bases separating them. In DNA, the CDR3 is TGTGCCAGCAGCCAAGAAAATAGTGCGAATCAGCCCCAGCATTTT. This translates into CASSQENSANQPQHF.

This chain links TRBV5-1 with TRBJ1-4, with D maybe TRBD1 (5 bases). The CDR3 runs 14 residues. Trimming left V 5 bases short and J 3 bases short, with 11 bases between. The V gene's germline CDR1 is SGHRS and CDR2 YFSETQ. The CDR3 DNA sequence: TGCGCCAGCAGAACAGGCTTCTCTAATGAAAAACTGTTTTTT. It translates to CASRTGFSNEKLFF.

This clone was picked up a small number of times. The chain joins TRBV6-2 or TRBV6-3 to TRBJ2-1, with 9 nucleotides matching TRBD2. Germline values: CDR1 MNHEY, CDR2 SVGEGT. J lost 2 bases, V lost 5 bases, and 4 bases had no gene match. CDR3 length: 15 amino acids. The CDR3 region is CASSDGTSPYNEQFF. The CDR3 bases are TGTGCCAGCAGTGACGGGACTAGCCCCTACAATGAGCAGTTCTTC.